This T cell receptor (beta chain) stems from a study of response to subunit inactivated influenza vaccine. TCRdb analysed the RT-PCR reads with MiXCR anew, one entry per CDR3 protein. Of around 500,000 distinct CDR3 sequences detected, 11% appear once; the ten largest clones hold approximately 12%. This sequence was found in a man over 45 who received an inactivated influenza vaccine. The sequences come from PBMCs from blood, collected about 40 days after vaccination.

CDR3 amino acids: CASSDGRYYEQYF. In DNA form, the CDR3 reads TGTGCCAGCAGCGATGGACGGTACTACGAGCAGTACTTC. The V call is TRBV7-9, the J call TRBJ2-7; D is unclear. V lost 5 bases to trimming and J lost 3 bases, with 11 bases between them. This CDR3 is built from 13 residues. Per germline, CDR1 SEHNR and CDR2 FQNEAQ (reference sequence).